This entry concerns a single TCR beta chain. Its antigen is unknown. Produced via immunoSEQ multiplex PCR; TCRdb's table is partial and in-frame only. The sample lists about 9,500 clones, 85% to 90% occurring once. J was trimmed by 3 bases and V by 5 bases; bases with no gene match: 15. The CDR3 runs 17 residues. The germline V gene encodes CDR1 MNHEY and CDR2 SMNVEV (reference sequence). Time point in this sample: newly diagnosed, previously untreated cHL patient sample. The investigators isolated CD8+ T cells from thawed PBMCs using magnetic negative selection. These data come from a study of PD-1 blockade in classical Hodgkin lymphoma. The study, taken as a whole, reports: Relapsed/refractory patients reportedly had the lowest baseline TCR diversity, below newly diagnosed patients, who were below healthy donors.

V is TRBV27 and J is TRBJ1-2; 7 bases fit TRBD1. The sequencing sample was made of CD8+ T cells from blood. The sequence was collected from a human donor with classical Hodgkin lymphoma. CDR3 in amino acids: CASSPTLPGTAYYGYTF. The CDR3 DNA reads TGTGCCAGCAGTCCGACACTCCCCGGGACAGCCTACTATGGCTACACCTTC.